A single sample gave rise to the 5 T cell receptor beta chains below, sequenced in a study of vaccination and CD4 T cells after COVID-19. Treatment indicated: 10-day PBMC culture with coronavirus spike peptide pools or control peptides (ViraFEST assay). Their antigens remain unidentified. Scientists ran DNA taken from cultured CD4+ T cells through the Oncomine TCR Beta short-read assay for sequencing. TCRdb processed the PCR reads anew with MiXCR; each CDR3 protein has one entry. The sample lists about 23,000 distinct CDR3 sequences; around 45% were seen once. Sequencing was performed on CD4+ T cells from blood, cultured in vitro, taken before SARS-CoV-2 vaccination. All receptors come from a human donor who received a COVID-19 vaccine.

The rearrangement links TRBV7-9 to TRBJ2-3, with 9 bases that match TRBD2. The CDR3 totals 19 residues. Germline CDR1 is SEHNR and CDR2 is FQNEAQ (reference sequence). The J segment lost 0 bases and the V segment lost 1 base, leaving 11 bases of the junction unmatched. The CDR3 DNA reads TGTGCCAGCAGCTTAGTGACGATTAGCGGGGGCCCCAGCACAGATACGCAGTATTTT. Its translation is CASSLVTISGGPSTDTQYF.

This CDR3 reads CASRRWVTRGSGQPQHF. CDR3 sequence (DNA): TGTGCCAGCAGAAGATGGGTGACGAGGGGGTCGGGGCAGCCCCAGCATTTT. The chain uses TRBV6-1 and TRBJ1-5, with D possibly TRBD1 on 6 matching bases. CDR1 MNHNS and CDR2 SASEGT come from the germline V gene. This CDR3 comprises 17 residues. Between the trimmed V and J ends, which lost 6 bases and 7 bases, there was a span of 25 bases.

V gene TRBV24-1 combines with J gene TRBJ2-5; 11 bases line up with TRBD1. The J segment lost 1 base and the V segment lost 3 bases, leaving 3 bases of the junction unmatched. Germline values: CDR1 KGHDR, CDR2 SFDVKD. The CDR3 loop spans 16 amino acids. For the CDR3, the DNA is TGTGCCACCAGTGATGGGGGACAGGGGGTCCAAGAGACCCAGTACTTC. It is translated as CATSDGGQGVQETQYF.

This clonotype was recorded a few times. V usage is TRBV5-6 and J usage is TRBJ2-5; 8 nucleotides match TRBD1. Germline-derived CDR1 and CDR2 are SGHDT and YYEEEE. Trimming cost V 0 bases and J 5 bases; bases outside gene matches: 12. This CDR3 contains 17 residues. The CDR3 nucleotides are TGTGCCAGCAGCTTGGGCGTGGGGCAGGGGGCCTTGGAGACCCAGTACTTC. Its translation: CASSLGVGQGALETQYF.

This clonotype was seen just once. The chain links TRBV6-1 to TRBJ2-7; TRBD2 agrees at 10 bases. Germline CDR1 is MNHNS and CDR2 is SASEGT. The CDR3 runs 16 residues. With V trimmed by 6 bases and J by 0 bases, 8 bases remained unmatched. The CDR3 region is CASSPQLAGNSYEQYF. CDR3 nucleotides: TGTGCCAGCAGCCCTCAACTAGCGGGGAACTCCTACGAGCAGTACTTC.